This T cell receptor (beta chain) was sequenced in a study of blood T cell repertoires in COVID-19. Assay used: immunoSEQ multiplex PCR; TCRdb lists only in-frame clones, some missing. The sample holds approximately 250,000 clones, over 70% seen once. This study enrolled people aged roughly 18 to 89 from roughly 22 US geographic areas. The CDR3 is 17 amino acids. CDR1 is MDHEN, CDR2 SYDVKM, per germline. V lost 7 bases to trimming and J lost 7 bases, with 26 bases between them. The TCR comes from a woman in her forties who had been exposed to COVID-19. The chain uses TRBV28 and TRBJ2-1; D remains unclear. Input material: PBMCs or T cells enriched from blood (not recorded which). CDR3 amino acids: CASIAQLPLGSDNEQFF. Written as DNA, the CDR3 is TGTGCCAGCATTGCCCAACTTCCCCTAGGATCGGATAATGAGCAGTTCTTC.